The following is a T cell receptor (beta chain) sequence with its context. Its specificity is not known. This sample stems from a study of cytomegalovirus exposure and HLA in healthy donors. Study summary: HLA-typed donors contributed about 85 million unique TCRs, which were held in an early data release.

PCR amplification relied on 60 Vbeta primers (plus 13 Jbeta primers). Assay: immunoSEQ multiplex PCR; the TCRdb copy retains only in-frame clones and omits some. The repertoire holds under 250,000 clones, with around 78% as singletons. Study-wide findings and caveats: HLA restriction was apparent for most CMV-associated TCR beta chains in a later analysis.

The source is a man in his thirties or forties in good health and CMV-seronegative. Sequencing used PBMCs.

The chain's CDR3 is CAWSVWTSLTDTQYF. DNA of the CDR3: TGTGCCTGGAGTGTTTGGACTAGCCTCACAGATACGCAGTATTTT. The chain has TRBV30 and TRBJ2-3, with TRBD2 identical over 8 bases. J lost 2 bases, V lost 0 bases, and 4 bases had no gene match. The germline gives CDR1 GTSNPN, CDR2 SVGIG (reference sequence). This CDR3 spans 15 amino acids.